A selection of T cell receptor beta chains follows, all from one sample in a study of blood T cell repertoires in COVID-19. Assay: immunoSEQ multiplex PCR; the TCRdb copy retains only in-frame clones and omits some. The sample lists approximately 100,000 clones, approximately 86% seen once, with 5.5% to 6.5% in the top ten. Material: peripheral blood. These receptor sequences come from a woman between 55 and 75 years old with acute or convalescent COVID-19. Each CDR3 is given with its conserved first and last residue. The order of the fields is J gene, V gene, clone size, D gene, CDR3 protein, CDR3 DNA. A D gene is named only where the DNA matches it firmly. Rows give clone size only sometimes, using once, few, many, or a class for an expanded clone.

TRBJ2-7 | TRBV7-2 | NA | NA | CASSLVGTPYEQYF | TGTGCCAGCAGCTTAGTAGGGACACCCTACGAGCAGTACTTC
TRBJ2-3 | TRBV18 | NA | NA | CASSPSSSVDTQYF | TGTGCCAGCTCACCGAGTAGCTCTGTAGATACGCAGTATTTT
TRBJ1-4 | TRBV28 | few | TRBD1 | CASTFQGAEKLFF | TGTGCCAGCACCTTCCAGGGGGCTGAAAAACTGTTTTTT
TRBJ2-1 | TRBV10-3 | NA | NA | CAINPGTHTEQFF | TGTGCCATCAATCCCGGGACTCACACTGAGCAGTTCTTC
TRBJ1-6 | TRBV3-1/TRBV3-2 | few | TRBD1 | CASSQDWTGRNSPLHF | TGTGCCAGCAGCCAAGATTGGACAGGACGAAATTCACCCCTCCACTTT
TRBJ1-2 | TRBV7-3 | once | NA | CASSIEGQASYGYTF | TGTGCCAGCAGCATCGAAGGACAAGCCTCTTATGGCTACACCTTC
TRBJ2-2 | TRBV27 | NA | TRBD2 | CASSLRAGRAVIGELFF | TGTGCCAGCAGTTTGAGGGCCGGGAGGGCCGTCATCGGGGAGCTGTTTTTT
TRBJ1-6 | TRBV5-6 | NA | NA | CASRRDVGGSSPLHF | TGTGCCAGCAGGCGGGACGTGGGGGGTAGTTCACCCCTCCACTTT
TRBJ2-3 | TRBV7-3 | NA | TRBD2 | CASSSWGAETLAGGYGTQYF | TGTGCCAGCAGCTCCTGGGGGGCTGAAACATTAGCGGGAGGGTACGGTACGCAGTATTTT
TRBJ1-2 | TRBV5-4 | once | NA | CASRGVADYGYTF | TGTGCCAGCAGGGGGGTAGCGGACTATGGCTACACCTTC
TRBJ2-7 | TRBV7-2 | NA | NA | CASSLDAGRSYEQYF | TGTGCCAGCAGCTTAGATGCCGGGAGAAGCTACGAGCAGTACTTC
TRBJ1-6 | TRBV11-2 | NA | TRBD1 | CASSLTGGENSPLHF | TGTGCCAGCAGCTTAACAGGGGGCGAAAATTCACCCCTCCACTTT
TRBJ1-3 | TRBV28 | NA | NA | CASSLGAGNTIYF | TGTGCCAGCAGTTTAGGGGCAGGAAACACCATATATTTT
TRBJ1-6 | TRBV23-1 | NA | NA | CASSQSVPYSSYNSPLHF | TGCGCCAGCAGTCAATCGGTCCCTTACAGCTCCTATAATTCACCCCTCCACTTT
TRBJ1-4 | TRBV19 | NA | NA | CASLAPGREKLFF | TGTGCCAGCCTAGCTCCGGGGAGGGAAAAACTGTTTTTT
TRBJ1-1 | TRBV6-1 | NA | NA | CASSEARLKVSEAFF | TGTGCCAGCAGTGAAGCCCGACTTAAAGTGTCTGAAGCTTTCTTT
TRBJ2-5 | TRBV5-1 | NA | NA | CASTLQGTIQETQYF | TGCGCCAGCACCCTACAGGGAACCATCCAAGAGACCCAGTACTTC
TRBJ1-5 | TRBV7-6 | NA | NA | CASSAGGGRNQPQHF | TGTGCCAGCAGCGCAGGCGGGGGACGCAATCAGCCCCAGCATTTT
TRBJ2-1 | TRBV18 | NA | NA | CASSPPRRSSYNEQFF | TGTGCCAGCTCACCACCGAGGAGGAGCTCCTACAATGAGCAGTTCTTC
TRBJ2-1 | TRBV5-1 | NA | TRBD2 | CASSLEAMSGGSLKFF | TGCGCCAGCAGCTTGGAAGCTATGAGCGGCGGGAGTTTGAAGTTCTTC
TRBJ1-2 | TRBV28 | NA | NA | CASSFSDSIYGYTF | TGTGCCAGCAGTTTTTCCGACAGCATCTATGGCTACACCTTC
TRBJ1-2 | TRBV14 | once | NA | CASSQDLSINYGYTF | TGTGCCAGCAGCCAAGATCTTAGCATAAACTATGGCTACACCTTC
TRBJ2-3 | TRBV7-2 | NA | TRBD2 | CASRPPGLAGAGDTQYF | TGTGCCAGCAGACCCCCGGGACTAGCGGGGGCCGGAGATACGCAGTATTTT
TRBJ1-3 | TRBV11-2 | NA | NA | CASSRVPDTIYF | TGTGCCAGCAGCCGGGTCCCCGACACCATATATTTT
TRBJ2-7 | TRBV28 | NA | TRBD1 | CASTPRQGALGIRSSYEQYF | TGTGCCAGCACCCCGCGTCAGGGGGCGCTTGGAATCCGAAGCTCCTACGAGCAGTACTTC
TRBJ2-6 | TRBV2 | NA | NA | CASTGLHTSGANVLTF | TGTGCCAGCACGGGACTCCACACCTCTGGGGCCAACGTCCTGACTTTC
TRBJ2-2 | TRBV30 | few | NA | CAWRGSTGELFF | TGTGCCTGGAGGGGGAGCACCGGGGAGCTGTTTTTT
TRBJ1-1 | TRBV2 | NA | NA | CASLWRQNTEAFF | TGTGCCTCCCTCTGGAGGCAGAACACTGAAGCTTTCTTT
TRBJ1-2 | TRBV6-4 | NA | NA | CASSAGVPPVNYGYTF | TGTGCCAGCAGTGCGGGGGTCCCACCCGTGAACTATGGCTACACCTTC
TRBJ2-7 | TRBV3-1/TRBV3-2 | NA | TRBD1 | CASSQGDRGLQYF | TGTGCCAGCAGCCAAGGGGACAGGGGGCTGCAGTACTTC
TRBJ2-1 | TRBV7-2 | NA | TRBD2 | CASSLAGGYNEQFF | TGTGCCAGCAGCTTAGCGGGAGGGTACAATGAGCAGTTCTTC
TRBJ2-1 | TRBV5-1 | NA | NA | CASSLGKGVHEQFF | TGCGCCAGCAGCTTGGGGAAGGGAGTTCATGAGCAGTTCTTC
TRBJ1-2 | TRBV19 | NA | NA | CASRTSGANGYTF | TGTGCCAGTAGAACATCAGGGGCTAATGGCTACACCTTC
TRBJ1-6 | TRBV5-3 | NA | TRBD1 | CARSSWRAGGPYNSPLHF | TGTGCCAGAAGCTCCTGGAGGGCAGGGGGGCCCTATAATTCACCCCTCCACTTT
TRBJ1-4 | TRBV19 | NA | NA | CASNPDSTNEKLFF | TGTGCCTCGAACCCCGACAGTACTAATGAAAAACTGTTTTTT
TRBJ1-5 | TRBV2 | NA | NA | CASGGDTIGQPQHF | TGTGCCAGCGGGGGGGACACGATCGGTCAGCCCCAGCATTTT
TRBJ1-1 | TRBV6-1 | NA | NA | CASSDRTAWTLEAFF | TGTGCCAGCAGTGACCGGACAGCCTGGACGCTTGAAGCTTTCTTT
TRBJ2-1 | TRBV28 | NA | TRBD2 | CASSLGLAGSYNEQFF | TGTGCCAGCAGTTTAGGACTAGCGGGATCTTACAATGAGCAGTTCTTC
TRBJ2-7 | TRBV6-5 | NA | TRBD2 | CASSYSGASGTYEQYF | TGTGCCAGCAGTTACTCGGGGGCTAGCGGGACCTACGAGCAGTACTTC
TRBJ2-2 | TRBV2 | NA | TRBD2 | CASSLRTSGRSGELFF | TGTGCCAGCAGTCTTCGGACTAGCGGGAGATCTGGGGAGCTGTTTTTT
TRBJ2-1 | TRBV7-8 | NA | NA | CASSSSRSNEQFF | TGTGCCAGCAGCTCGTCTAGGAGCAATGAGCAGTTCTTC
TRBJ1-4 | TRBV15 | NA | NA | CATSRALDEKLFF | TGTGCCACCAGCAGAGCCTTAGATGAAAAACTGTTTTTT
TRBJ2-7 | TRBV19 | NA | NA | CASGGREQYF | TGTGCCAGTGGAGGGAGGGAGCAGTACTTC
TRBJ2-7 | TRBV21-1 | NA | NA | CASTPPGQGTYEQYF | TGTGCCAGCACCCCCCCGGGACAGGGGACCTACGAGCAGTACTTC
TRBJ1-6 | TRBV6-5 | once | NA | CASSYGLISGNSPLHF | TGTGCCAGCAGTTACGGCCTCATTTCGGGTAATTCACCCCTCCACTTT
TRBJ1-2 | TRBV2 | once | TRBD1 | CASVNRGGYTF | TGTGCCAGCGTGAACAGGGGTGGCTACACCTTC
TRBJ2-1 | TRBV19 | NA | TRBD2 | CASRGLAGANEQFF | TGTGCCAGCCGGGGACTAGCGGGAGCCAATGAGCAGTTCTTC
TRBJ1-5 | TRBV30 | NA | NA | CAWSAPQLNQPQHF | TGTGCCTGGAGTGCCCCCCAGTTGAATCAGCCCCAGCATTTT